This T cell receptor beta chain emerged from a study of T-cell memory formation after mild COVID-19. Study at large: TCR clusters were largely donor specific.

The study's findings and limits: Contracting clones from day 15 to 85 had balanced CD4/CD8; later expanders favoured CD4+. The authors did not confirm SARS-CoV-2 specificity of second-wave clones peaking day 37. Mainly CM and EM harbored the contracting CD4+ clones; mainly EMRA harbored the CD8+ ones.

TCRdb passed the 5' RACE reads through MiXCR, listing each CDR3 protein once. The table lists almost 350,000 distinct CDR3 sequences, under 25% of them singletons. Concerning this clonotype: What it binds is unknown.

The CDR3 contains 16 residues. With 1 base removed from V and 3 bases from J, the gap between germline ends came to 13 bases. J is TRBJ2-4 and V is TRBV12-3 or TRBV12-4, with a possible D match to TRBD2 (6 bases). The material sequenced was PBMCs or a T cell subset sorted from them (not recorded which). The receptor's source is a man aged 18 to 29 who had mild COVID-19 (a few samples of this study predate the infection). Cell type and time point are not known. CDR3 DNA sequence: TGTGCCAGCAGTTTAGATGGGGGAGGTGGCAAAAACATTCAGTACTTC. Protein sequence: CASSLDGGGGKNIQYF.